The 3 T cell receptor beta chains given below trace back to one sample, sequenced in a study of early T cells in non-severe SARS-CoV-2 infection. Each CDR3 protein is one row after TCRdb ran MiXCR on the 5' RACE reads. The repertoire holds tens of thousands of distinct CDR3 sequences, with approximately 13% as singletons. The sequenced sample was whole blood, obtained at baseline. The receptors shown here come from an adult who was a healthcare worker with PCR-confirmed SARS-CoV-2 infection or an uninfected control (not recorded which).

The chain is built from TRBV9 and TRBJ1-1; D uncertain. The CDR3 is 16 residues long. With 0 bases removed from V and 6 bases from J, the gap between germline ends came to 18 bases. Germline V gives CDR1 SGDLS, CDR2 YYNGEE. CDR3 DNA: TGTGCCAGCAGCGTAGGAATAGGGCAAATTGGCTCTGAAGCTTTCTTT. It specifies CASSVGIGQIGSEAFF.

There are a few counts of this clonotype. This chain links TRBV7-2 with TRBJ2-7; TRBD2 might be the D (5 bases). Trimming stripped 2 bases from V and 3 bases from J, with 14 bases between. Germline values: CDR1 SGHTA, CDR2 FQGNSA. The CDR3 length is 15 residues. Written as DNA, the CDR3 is TGTGCCAGCAGCTTAACCCCTACGAGGGTCTACGAGCAGTACTTC. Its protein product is CASSLTPTRVYEQYF.

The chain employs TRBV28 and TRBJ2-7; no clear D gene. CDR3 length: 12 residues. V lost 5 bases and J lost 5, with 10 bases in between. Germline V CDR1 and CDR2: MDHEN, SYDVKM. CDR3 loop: CASSPTIHEQYF. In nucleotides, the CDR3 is TGTGCCAGCAGTCCTACTATACACGAGCAGTACTTC.